This record looks at one TCR beta chain sequence and its context. This CDR3 has 13 residues. The V end lost 4 bases, the J end lost 4 bases, and 10 bases lay between the germline ends. Germline-derived CDR1 and CDR2 are SGHDN and FVKESK. This record comes from a study of blood T cell repertoires in COVID-19. Study-wide context: Whether acute or convalescent, the COVID-19 samples came from the United States, Italy and Spain.

TCRdb's table, derived via immunoSEQ multiplex PCR, lists solely in-frame clones and lacks some. The sample lists roughly 50,000 clones, 70% to 90% occurring once. The gene calls are TRBV14 and TRBJ1-2; D gene ambiguous. The origin of this receptor is a woman in her fifties or sixties with active COVID-19. Sequences were obtained from peripheral blood. As DNA, the CDR3 is TGTGCCAGCAGCCCTAACGCCCGCTATGGCTACACCTTC. It yields the protein CASSPNARYGYTF.